The 13 T cell receptor beta chains listed next were all sequenced from one sample in a study of glioma-infiltrating T cells (dated by TCRdb to 2016 to 2017). Sequenced using an Illumina MiSeq. TCR alpha and beta CDR3 regions were amplified with the iRepertoire nested amplicon-rescue multiplex PCR (arm-PCR) platform from RNA. TCRdb reanalyzed the raw reads on its own, using fastp at Q25 for trimming and MiXCR for clone calling, and kept in-frame beta chains. Each CDR3 protein gets just one entry, which takes the most common genes and DNA from the rows behind it. In this sample the table shows some 150,000 distinct CDR3 sequences, around 40% of which occur a single time. Roughly 20% of the sample comes from the top ten. The specimen sequenced was glioma tissue, nonneoplastic brain tissue, or PBMCs (not recorded which). Every receptor here comes from a human donor with low-grade glioma or glioblastoma, undergoing nonglioma brain surgery, or in good health (not recorded which).

V usage is TRBV15 and J usage is TRBJ2-5; D gene ambiguous. Germline V gene sequence: CDR1 LNHNV, CDR2 YYDKDF (reference sequence). This CDR3 is 13 amino acids long. V gave up 0 bases and J gave up 9 bases, with 11 bases separating them. CDR3 bases: TGTGCCACCAGCAGAGATTCCATGAAGTCCCAGTACTTC. Translation: CATSRDSMKSQYF.

In this sample, this clonotype turned up a few times. J is TRBJ2-7 and V is TRBV20-1, with unresolved D. The CDR3 totals 13 residues. Germline values: CDR1 DFQATT, CDR2 SNEGSKA (reference sequence). Trimming left V 4 bases short and J 0 bases short, with 10 bases between. The CDR3 DNA reads TGCAGTGCTATCCGCGGCGGCTCCTACGAGCAGTACTTC. It specifies CSAIRGGSYEQYF.

The chain carries TRBV18 and TRBJ1-1; D may be TRBD1 (6 bases). Trimming stripped 3 bases from V and 4 bases from J, with 9 bases between. The germline CDR1 and CDR2 sequences are KGHSH and LQKENI. The CDR3 is 13 amino acids. CDR3 sequence reads: CASSPGGLTEAFF. The CDR3 nucleotides read TGTGCCAGCTCACCCGGGGGGCTCACTGAAGCTTTCTTT.

In this sample, this clonotype turned up a few times. The chain recombines TRBV27 with TRBJ2-2, with a weak D call TRBD1 (5 bases). The CDR3 has 13 residues. The V end lost 5 bases, the J end lost 7 bases, and 11 bases lay between the germline ends. Germline-derived CDR1 and CDR2 are MNHEY and SMNVEV (reference sequence). The CDR3 protein is CASSPSRDGELFF. The CDR3 DNA reads as TGTGCCAGCAGTCCCTCCAGGGACGGGGAGCTGTTTTTT.

This clonotype occurred a few times. The chain combines TRBV5-1 with TRBJ2-5; 7 bases align to TRBD1. The ends lost 7 bases at V and 2 bases at J; junction bases unmatched: 14. Germline V gives CDR1 SGHRS, CDR2 YFSETQ. The CDR3 is made up of 16 amino acids. This CDR3 reads CASSTGQVTHQETQYF. The CDR3 DNA follows: TGCGCCAGCTCTACTGGACAGGTGACCCATCAAGAGACCCAGTACTTC.

The V call is TRBV29-1, the J call TRBJ1-1; D gene uncertain. This CDR3 has 12 amino acids. CDR1 is SQVTM and CDR2 is ANQGSEA in the germline V gene. Deletions cut 5 bases from V and 1 base from J, with 8 bases between. The CDR3 protein is CSVLSGNTEAFF. In DNA form, the CDR3 reads TGCAGCGTTCTATCAGGGAACACTGAAGCTTTCTTT. Based on the CDR3 plus reference TRBV29-1 and TRBJ1-1, the full variable domain is SAVISQKPSRDICQRGTSLTIQCQVDSQVTMMFWYRQQPGQSLTLIATANQGSEATYESGFVIDKFPISRPNLTFSTLTVSNMSPEDSSIYLCSVLSGNTEAFFGQGTRLTVV.

This clonotype has ten or more counts. A junction end diverges from the germline sequence, so it may reflect a read error. This rearrangement joins TRBV7-2 to TRBJ2-7; D unclear. The CDR3 is made up of 14 amino acids. Looked up from germline, CDR1 is SGHTA and CDR2 is FQGNSA. The chain's CDR3 is CARSLSNTAYEQYF. CDR3 in DNA: TGTGCCCGCAGCTTATCGAACACCGCCTACGAGCAGTACTTC.

Only a few counts were recorded for this clonotype. V is TRBV4-2 and J is TRBJ1-5; D not resolved. In germline, CDR1 is LGHNA, CDR2 YNFKEQ. V lost 6 bases, J lost 3 bases, and 12 bases lay in between. This CDR3 spans 14 amino acids. This CDR3 is CASSAAGINQPQHF. DNA of the CDR3: TGTGCCAGCAGTGCGGCCGGAATCAATCAGCCCCAGCATTTT.

This chain uses TRBV6-6 with TRBJ2-7; the D is unclear. Germline CDR1 and CDR2: MNHNY and SVGAGI (reference sequence). With 1 base removed from V and 4 bases from J, the gap between germline ends came to 14 bases. The CDR3 is made up of 15 amino acids. The CDR3 protein is CASSYYSSSQYEQYF. The CDR3 DNA is TGTGCCAGCAGTTACTACTCCTCCTCTCAGTACGAGCAGTACTTC.

V gene TRBV10-3 combines with J gene TRBJ1-2; a weak D match, TRBD1 (5 bases). This CDR3 contains 12 residues. V was pared by 8 bases and J by 8 bases, with 15 bases between. Germline loops: CDR1 ENHRY, CDR2 SYGVKD. For the CDR3, the DNA is TGTGCCATCTTTCTTGAGGGGAACGGCTACACCTTC. Encoded protein: CAIFLEGNGYTF.

The table lists this clonotype with a few counts. V usage is TRBV28 and J usage is TRBJ1-5; 7 bases match TRBD1. After removal of 7 bases from V and 3 bases from J, the junction contained 12 bases not matched to a gene. The CDR3 spans 16 residues. Germline V CDR1 and CDR2: MDHEN, SYDVKM. The CDR3 sequence is CASNPQGINFNQPQHF. The CDR3, as DNA: TGTGCCAGCAATCCACAGGGGATTAACTTCAATCAGCCCCAGCATTTT.

This clonotype turned up a few times. The chain couples TRBV19 to TRBJ1-5; D remains unclear. CDR3 length: 12 amino acids. The V end lost 6 bases, the J end lost 7 bases, and 10 bases lay between the germline ends. Germline assignment: CDR1 LNHDA and CDR2 SQIVND (reference sequence). The CDR3 loop is CASSDLGQPQHF. The CDR3 DNA sequence: TGTGCCAGTAGCGACCTGGGGCAGCCCCAGCATTTT. Together with reference TRBV19 and TRBJ1-5, the CDR3 gives the full variable domain: DGGITQSPKYLFRKEGQNVTLSCEQNLNHDAMYWYRQDPGQGLRLIYYSQIVNDFQKGDIAEGYSVSREKKESFPLTVTSAQKNPTAFYLCASSDLGQPQHFGDGTRLSIL.

The chain carries TRBV2 and TRBJ2-7; D uncertain. Germline V CDR1 and CDR2: SNHLY, FYNNEI. With 5 bases removed from V and 4 bases from J, the gap between germline ends came to 18 bases. This CDR3 has 15 residues. CDR3 DNA sequence: TGTGCCAGCAGTCCACTTGGGGAATTGAGGTACGAGCAGTACTTC. Its translation is CASSPLGELRYEQYF.